Here is one T cell receptor (beta chain) with its context. These data come from a study of cytomegalovirus exposure and HLA in healthy donors. Germline V gene lookup returns CDR1 WSHSY and CDR2 SAAADI. This CDR3 is 15 amino acids long. Researchers ran the PCR with 60 Vbeta and 13 Jbeta primers. This table comes from immunoSEQ multiplex PCR, and its TCRdb copy is limited to in-frame clones, with some not included. This table holds under 250,000 clones, approximately 78% found once. The receptor was derived from a woman aged 40 to 50 in good health and CMV-seronegative. This chain uses TRBV10-2 with TRBJ2-5, with 7 bases lining up with TRBD2. The J call may be incorrect, as the DNA end agrees better with TRBJ2-7. The sequenced sample was PBMCs. The CDR3 is CASSLELASSYEQYF. In DNA, the CDR3 is TGCGCCAGCAGTTTAGAACTAGCGAGCTCCTACGAGCAGTACTTC.